The T cell receptor (beta chain) under discussion was sequenced for a study of blood T cell repertoires in COVID-19. The wider study: COVID-19 samples from acute and convalescent phases originated in the United States, Italy and Spain. T cells, B-cell-depleted T cells, or PBMCs provided the cDNA or gDNA that served as material.

There are 19 residues in the CDR3. From germline, CDR1 is LGHNA and CDR2 YSLEER. V dropped 3 bases and J dropped 5; count of bases not matched to a gene: 10. Per the study methods: Reference gene primer amplification gave estimated nucleated cell counts. The data were produced by immunoSEQ multiplex PCR, yet TCRdb's version contains in-frame clones alone and is incomplete. V, J and clone size are those of that table, while D and trimming were read from the DNA. The sample lists tens of thousands of clones; roughly nine tenths were seen once. The chain carries TRBV4-3 and TRBJ2-1, with 16 bases that match TRBD2. The sequencing sample was made of peripheral blood. This receptor was taken from a man aged 30 to 39 with acute or convalescent COVID-19. The CDR3 region is CASSHTPGLAGGLNNEQFF. CDR3 DNA: TGCGCCAGCAGCCATACCCCGGGACTAGCGGGAGGGCTGAACAATGAGCAGTTCTTC.